This section outlines one T cell receptor (beta chain) sequence together with its context. Produced via immunoSEQ multiplex PCR; TCRdb's table is partial and in-frame only. The table shows 170,000 or so clones, with around 94% occurring only once. The sample belongs to a study of control samples from healthy donors and cancer patients. This CDR3 is built from 13 residues. V shed 2 bases and J shed 8 bases, with 12 bases lying between them. The J gene is TRBJ1-2, the V gene TRBV12-3 or TRBV12-4; D unresolved. The sequence was obtained from a woman between 18 and 29 years old in good health. The sequencing input was blood. The CDR3 DNA reads as TGTGCCAGCAGTTTACCCTGGGCCGAGGGCTACACCTTC. This gives the protein CASSLPWAEGYTF.